The 25 T cell receptor beta chains below all came from one sample that was sequenced in a study of shared clonotypes between healthy human individuals. The data were produced by immunoSEQ multiplex PCR, yet TCRdb's version contains in-frame clones alone and is incomplete. The profile covers fewer than 1.6 million clones, with 98% to 99% appearing a single time and approximately 0.38% taken by the ten largest. Sequencing was performed on naive CD4+ T cells sorted from blood. Indicated subset: CD45RA+ positively selected. Receptors originate from a man aged 30 to 39 in good health.

This chain links TRBV11-2 with TRBJ2-7, with D hard to call. Germline CDR1 reads SGHAT; CDR2 reads FQNNGV. The CDR3 extends over 12 amino acids. Deletions cut 1 base from V and 12 bases from J, with 13 bases between. Here the CDR3 reads CASSLVVQVVYF. The CDR3 bases are TGTGCCAGCAGCTTAGTGGTCCAAGTGGTGTACTTC.

The chain uses TRBV9 and TRBJ1-2; D may be TRBD1 (6 bases). V lost 3 bases, J lost 2 bases, and 8 bases lay in between. This CDR3 comprises 13 residues. In germline, CDR1 is SGDLS, CDR2 YYNGEE. CDR3 DNA sequence: TGTGCCAGCAGCGGGACAGTCAACTATGGCTACACCTTC. This gives the protein CASSGTVNYGYTF.

The chain combines TRBV15 with TRBJ2-7; possible D gene TRBD2, 6 bases. In germline, CDR1 is LNHNV, CDR2 YYDKDF (reference sequence). Trimming pared 1 base from V and 4 bases from J, leaving 14 bases between. This CDR3 is 15 amino acids long. CDR3 sequence (DNA): TGTGCCACCAGCAGAGGACCGGGACTGCCTTACGAGCAGTACTTC. Its translation: CATSRGPGLPYEQYF.

The V and J genes are TRBV7-9 and TRBJ1-2; D not certain. The CDR3 is made up of 14 amino acids. In germline, CDR1 is SEHNR, CDR2 FQNEAQ (reference sequence). V was pared by 3 bases and J by 5 bases, with 13 bases between. The CDR3 protein is CASSFNLLRYGYTF. CDR3 in DNA: TGTGCCAGCAGCTTCAACCTTCTCCGGTATGGCTACACCTTC. The full variable domain, with the rest looked up from reference TRBV7-9 and TRBJ1-2, is DTGVSQNPRHKITKRGQNVTFRCDPISEHNRLYWYRQTLGQGPEFLTYFQNEAQLEKSRLLSDRFSAERPKGSFSTLEIQRTEQGDSAMYLCASSFNLLRYGYTFGSGTRLTVV.

V usage is TRBV5-5 and J usage is TRBJ2-1; the D gene is possibly TRBD2 (6 bases). The V end lost 8 bases, the J end lost 0 bases, and 24 bases lay between the germline ends. Germline values: CDR1 SGHKS, CDR2 YYEKEE (reference sequence). The CDR3 covers 18 residues. DNA for the CDR3: TGTGCCAGGGCACTTGCTGGCGGGGCTCCGAGCTCCTACAATGAGCAGTTCTTC. Amino acids: CARALAGGAPSSYNEQFF.

CDR3 sequence reads: CASSLPNEKLFF. CDR3 in DNA: TGTGCCAGCAGCTTACCTAATGAAAAACTGTTTTTT. The J gene is TRBJ1-4, the V gene TRBV5-5, with no clear D. V shed 2 bases and J shed 3 bases, with 2 bases lying between them. Germline CDR1 and CDR2: SGHKS and YYEKEE (reference sequence). The CDR3 is 12 residues long.

V gene TRBV15 combines with J gene TRBJ2-7; unclear D gene. The germline V gene has CDR1 LNHNV and CDR2 YYDKDF (reference sequence). The CDR3 contains 16 residues. Trimming took 1 base from V and 0 from J, leaving 13 bases between them. As DNA, the CDR3 is TGTGCCACCAGCAGAGTTTGGCAGGATTTCTCCTACGAGCAGTACTTC. Translated, it gives CATSRVWQDFSYEQYF.

The J gene is TRBJ2-1, the V gene TRBV4-1, with 7 bases fitting TRBD1. Germline V CDR1 and CDR2: MGHRA, YSYEKL. The V segment lost 0 bases and the J segment 0 bases; nucleotides outside the gene matches: 8. This CDR3 contains 18 residues. The CDR3 coding sequence is TGCGCCAGCAGCCAAGATCAGGGACAGCCCAGCTCCTACAATGAGCAGTTCTTC. Its protein product is CASSQDQGQPSSYNEQFF.

J is TRBJ1-5 and V is TRBV7-6, with D tentatively TRBD1 (5 bases). V was clipped by 4 bases and J by 4 bases, with 8 bases between them. Germline assignment: CDR1 SGHVS and CDR2 FNYEAQ. The CDR3 loop spans 13 amino acids. CDR3 DNA sequence: TGTGCCAGCAGCTCCGGGGGGAATCAGCCCCAGCATTTT. Translating gives CASSSGGNQPQHF.

This chain uses TRBV18 with TRBJ1-1; weak D call: TRBD1 (5 bases). The CDR3 is 15 residues long. V lost 0 bases, J lost 1 base, and 9 bases lay in between. Germline CDR1 reads KGHSH; CDR2 reads LQKENI. CDR3 nucleotide sequence: TGTGCCAGCTCACCACCGTCAGGGAGGAACACTGAAGCTTTCTTT. Amino acids: CASSPPSGRNTEAFF.

V is TRBV7-6 and J is TRBJ2-1; tentatively, D is TRBD2 (6 bases). The CDR3 runs to 15 residues. Germline-derived CDR1 and CDR2 are SGHVS and FNYEAQ. V dropped 3 bases and J dropped 3 bases, with 12 bases sitting between them. CDR3 sequence reads: CASSLAGTFYNEQFF. CDR3 DNA: TGTGCCAGCAGCTTGGCTGGGACTTTCTACAATGAGCAGTTCTTC. The entire variable domain, with the rest obtained from reference TRBV7-6 and TRBJ2-1, is as follows: GAGVSQSPRYKVTKRGQDVALRCDPISGHVSLYWYRQALGQGPEFLTYFNYEAQQDKSGLPNDRFSAERPEGSISTLTIQRTEQRDSAMYRCASSLAGTFYNEQFFGPGTRLTVL.

The V call is TRBV6-5, the J call TRBJ2-5, with D perhaps matching TRBD2 (5 bases). The CDR3 runs to 13 residues. Germline CDR1 and CDR2: MNHEY and SVGAGI. V gave up 0 bases and J gave up 9 bases, with 11 bases separating them. CDR3 sequence (DNA): TGTGCCAGCAGTTACTCGAGTAGAGGGCCCCAGTACTTC. Its translation: CASSYSSRGPQYF.

The CDR3 is CATREPGTDTQYF. CDR3 nucleotide sequence: TGCGCCACCCGGGAGCCCGGGACAGATACGCAGTATTTT. The chain joins TRBV10-1 to TRBJ2-3; D may be TRBD2 (6 bases). CDR1 and CDR2 (germline): WNHNN, SYGVQD (reference sequence). The V and J ends lost 10 bases and 3 bases respectively, with 14 bases between them. There are 13 residues in the CDR3.

The chain employs TRBV9 and TRBJ1-5; D remains ambiguous. This CDR3 has 14 amino acids. Trimming removed 2 bases from V and 7 bases from J, with 13 bases in between. CDR1 SGDLS and CDR2 YYNGEE come from the germline V gene. The CDR3 sequence: CASSVSPEGQPQHF. CDR3 DNA: TGTGCCAGCAGCGTCAGTCCGGAGGGACAGCCCCAGCATTTT.

The rearrangement links TRBV4-3 to TRBJ2-6; D not resolved. The CDR3 covers 16 residues. In germline, CDR1 is LGHNA, CDR2 YSLEER. V lost 0 bases and J 4 bases, leaving 10 bases between the germline ends. Here the CDR3 DNA reads TGCGCCAGCAGCCAAGATCGCGGCCCCGGGGCCAACGTCCTGACTTTC. It translates to CASSQDRGPGANVLTF.

Comments on this clone: Germline and junction disagree at one end, which may indicate a read error. This sequence joins TRBV7-7 and TRBJ2-2, with D perhaps given as TRBD1 or TRBD2 (5 bases each). CDR3 length: 15 amino acids. The V gene's germline CDR1 is SSHAT and CDR2 FNYEAQ (reference sequence). CDR3 in amino acids: CASSLDGTSPGELFF. CDR3 in DNA: TGTGCTAGCAGCTTAGATGGGACGTCACCCGGGGAGCTGTTTTTT.

For this clone: Within the sample, other DNA sequences also encode this same CDR3. V and J are TRBV11-2 and TRBJ2-7; a possible D gene is TRBD1 (6 bases). The CDR3 loop spans 16 amino acids. Between the trimmed V and J ends, which lost 6 bases and 2 bases, there was a span of 20 bases. Germline CDR1 reads SGHAT; CDR2 reads FQNNGV. CDR3 DNA sequence: TGTGCCAGCAGAATGATCCAGGCAGGGGTAACCTACGAGCAGTACTTC. Translated, it gives CASRMIQAGVTYEQYF.

The chain recombines TRBV7-6 with TRBJ2-2; TRBD2 agrees at 11 bases. V gave up 3 bases and J gave up 4 bases; unmatched junction bases: 4. The CDR3 is 16 amino acids. From germline, CDR1 is SGHVS and CDR2 FNYEAQ. CDR3 bases: TGTGCCAGCAGCTTGGGACTAGCGGAGGCCACCGGGGAGCTGTTTTTT. Translating gives CASSLGLAEATGELFF.

This rearrangement joins TRBV2 to TRBJ2-1; 7 bases fit TRBD2. The V and J ends lost 6 bases and 3 bases, in that order; junction bases with no gene match: 5. Per germline, CDR1 SNHLY and CDR2 FYNNEI. CDR3 size: 14 residues. The CDR3 reads CASRGGEFYNEQFF. The DNA for the CDR3 is TGTGCCAGCAGGGGGGGGGAGTTCTACAATGAGCAGTTCTTC.

The CDR3 DNA sequence: TGTGCCAGTATCTGGGGCAGCCAAGAGACCCAGTACTTC. Its protein product is CASIWGSQETQYF. V and J are TRBV5-5 and TRBJ2-5, with D perhaps TRBD1 (5 bases). The CDR3 has 13 residues. The V end was cut by 8 bases, the J end by 1 base, with 12 bases between. Germline values: CDR1 SGHKS, CDR2 YYEKEE (reference sequence).

CDR3: CASSLFSETYEQYF. In DNA, the CDR3 is TGCGCCAGCAGCTTGTTTTCGGAAACCTACGAGCAGTACTTC. The chain links TRBV5-1 to TRBJ2-7; no definite D call. Trimming shortened V by 1 base and J by 2 bases, and 10 bases separated the two germline ends. The germline V gene has CDR1 SGHRS and CDR2 YFSETQ. The CDR3 sequence is 14 residues long.

Turning to this clone: Other DNA sequences in this sample translate to the same CDR3. The rearrangement links TRBV7-2 to TRBJ1-5, with 7 bases identical to TRBD1. Germline lookup yields CDR1 SGHTA and CDR2 FQGNSA. Trimming cost V 3 bases and J 1 base; bases outside gene matches: 3. The CDR3 spans 15 residues. Written as DNA, the CDR3 is TGTGCCAGCAGCTTGACAGGGAAGAGCAATCAGCCCCAGCATTTT. This codes for CASSLTGKSNQPQHF.

This clone was counted once. J is TRBJ1-2 and V is TRBV14; no definite D call. Looked up from germline, CDR1 is SGHDN and CDR2 is FVKESK. With 4 bases removed from V and 4 bases from J, the gap between germline ends came to 19 bases. This CDR3 is 16 amino acids long. CDR3 sequence reads: CASSRRPGKEGYGYTF. DNA for the CDR3: TGTGCCAGCAGCCGGAGACCGGGAAAGGAGGGCTATGGCTACACCTTC.

This clone has a single count. The chain is built from TRBV6-1 and TRBJ2-1; D is perhaps TRBD2 (5 bases). Germline V gene lookup returns CDR1 MNHNS and CDR2 SASEGT. The CDR3 loop spans 16 amino acids. V lost 0 bases and J 9 bases, leaving 18 bases between the germline ends. CDR3 in amino acids: CASSEAAETPTSEQFF. Here the CDR3 DNA reads TGTGCCAGCAGTGAAGCCGCGGAAACTCCAACTAGTGAGCAGTTCTTC.

The chain joins TRBV28 to TRBJ2-2; D perhaps matches TRBD2 (7 bases). Looked up from germline, CDR1 is MDHEN and CDR2 is SYDVKM. Trimming left V 7 bases short and J 0 bases short, with 12 bases between. The CDR3 sequence is 15 residues long. CDR3 coding DNA: TGTGCCAGCACCCGAGGGGGGGCGAACACCGGGGAGCTGTTTTTT. Encoded protein: CASTRGGANTGELFF.